These 3 T cell receptor beta chains share one sample of origin, sequenced in a study of T cell repertoires in cytomegalovirus infection. MiXCR, applied by TCRdb to the reads, yields one record per CDR3 protein. The sample consists of a few hundred thousand distinct CDR3 sequences, over 15% of them appearing once. Sequenced: CD8+ T cells from PBMCs. The receptors here all came from a human donor in good health (CMV status not recorded). Some clones in this sample may be carry-over from other donors' samples.

In the case of this clonotype: A read error may account for a junction end that differs from germline. V is TRBV24-1 and J is TRBJ2-6; 7 bases align to TRBD1. Germline V gene data show CDR1 as KGHDR and CDR2 as SFDVKD. The CDR3 is 17 amino acids. The CDR3 coding sequence is TGTGCCACCAGTGATGCAACACAGGGGTCTGGGCCCAACGTCCTGACTTTC. As protein: CATSDATQGSGPNVLTF.

The table lists this clonotype with many counts. The J gene is TRBJ2-1, the V gene TRBV7-6; D unclear. The CDR3 loop spans 14 amino acids. The germline gives CDR1 SGHVS, CDR2 FNYEAQ. The V end was cut by 4 bases, the J end by 7 bases, with 14 bases between. The CDR3 nucleotides are TGTGCCAGCAGCTCTCCGACGGGTTTGAATGAGCAGTTCTTC. It is translated as CASSSPTGLNEQFF.

This clonotype was detected ten times or more. The chain joins TRBV7-2 to TRBJ1-1, with unresolved D. V shed 4 bases and J shed 6 bases, with 9 bases lying between them. The CDR3 length is 12 residues. Per the germline V gene, CDR1 is SGHTA and CDR2 is FQGNSA. CDR3: CASSSLMAEAFF. Here the CDR3 DNA reads TGTGCCAGCAGCTCACTCATGGCTGAAGCTTTCTTT.